This T cell receptor beta chain was recorded in a study of shared clonotypes between healthy human individuals. Whole-study context: Participating donors consisted of two women and a few men aged 18 to 49.

Germline V gene lookup returns CDR1 SGHTA and CDR2 FQGNSA. The V segment lost 6 bases and the J segment 1 base; nucleotides outside the gene matches: 4. The CDR3 has 15 residues. TCRdb keeps only in-frame clones here, not all; method: immunoSEQ multiplex PCR. The data contain around 2.5 million clones, approximately 93% of them seen just once; the ten biggest clones take up around 0.4%. The specimen sequenced was naive CD4+ T cells from PBMCs. Specified subset: CD45RA+ positively selected. This clonotype originated in a man between 18 and 35 years old in good health. Some clones in this sample may be carry-over from other donors' samples. The chain is built from TRBV7-2 and TRBJ2-2; 8 bases are a match to TRBD2. CDR3 sequence: CASRQRGMNTGELFF. CDR3 nucleotides: TGTGCCAGCAGACAGCGGGGGATGAACACCGGGGAGCTGTTTTTT.